This is a list of T cell receptor beta chains from one sample in a study of tumor and adjacent non-tumor tissue in lung cancer. TCRdb analysed the multiplex PCR reads with MiXCR anew, one entry per CDR3 protein. The table has over 85,000 distinct CDR3 sequences, 84% seen once; the top ten hold 20% to 25%. The sample was lung tumor tissue. The receptors originated from a man in his 70s with non-small cell lung cancer. Both conserved end residues are part of each CDR3. Each record gives: CDR3 length, clone size, D gene, J gene, V gene, CDR3 DNA, CDR3 protein. D genes are given only for firm matches. Expanded clones are given a class, and other clones once, few, many or no size at all.

cdr3_length: 15; clone_size: -; d_call: -; j_call: TRBJ2-2; v_call: TRBV28; cdr3_nt: TGTGTCAGTAGTTTAATGGGCTCGAACACCGGGGAGCTGTTTTTT; cdr3_aa: CVSSLMGSNTGELFF
cdr3_length: 14; clone_size: -; d_call: -; j_call: TRBJ1-5; v_call: TRBV12-3/TRBV12-4; cdr3_nt: TGTGCCAGCACCGAGGGAGGATTCAATTATCCCCAGCATTTC; cdr3_aa: CASTEGGFNYPQHF
cdr3_length: 14; clone_size: -; d_call: -; j_call: TRBJ2-7; v_call: TRBV11-1; cdr3_nt: TGTGCCAGCAGCTTAGTCCCATTGGGGGATGAGCAGTACTTC; cdr3_aa: CASSLVPLGDEQYF
cdr3_length: 13; clone_size: -; d_call: -; j_call: TRBJ1-1; v_call: TRBV29-1; cdr3_nt: TGCATCGTTGGTAACGGCTGGAACACTGAAGCTTTCTTT; cdr3_aa: CIVGNGWNTEAFF
cdr3_length: 19; clone_size: -; d_call: -; j_call: TRBJ1-6; v_call: TRBV30; cdr3_nt: TGTGCCTGGACCCCTGACAGGTTTTCCACGGGTGTCTATAATTCACTCCTCCACTTT; cdr3_aa: CAWTPDRFSTGVYNSLLHF
cdr3_length: 13; clone_size: -; d_call: -; j_call: TRBJ1-4; v_call: TRBV11-2; cdr3_nt: TGTACCACCAGCTTGGTCAGAGGAGGAAAACTGTTTTTT; cdr3_aa: CTTSLVRGGKLFF
cdr3_length: 13; clone_size: -; d_call: -; j_call: TRBJ2-7; v_call: TRBV6-5; cdr3_nt: TGTACCAGCAGCCCCATGTCGGGCTACGAGCAGTACTTC; cdr3_aa: CTSSPMSGYEQYF
cdr3_length: 13; clone_size: -; d_call: -; j_call: TRBJ1-5; v_call: TRBV7-9; cdr3_nt: TGTGCCAACAGCTATGAGAGCAATCAGCCCCAGCGTTTT; cdr3_aa: CANSYESNQPQRF
cdr3_length: 16; clone_size: medium-sized; d_call: -; j_call: TRBJ2-2; v_call: TRBV11-3; cdr3_nt: TGTGCCAGCAGCTTATTCGCCGACTACAACACCGGGGAGCTGTTTTTT; cdr3_aa: CASSLFADYNTGELFF
cdr3_length: 13; clone_size: -; d_call: -; j_call: TRBJ2-1; v_call: TRBV11-2; cdr3_nt: TGTGCCAGCAGAACTTTCGAGAGGGATGTGCAGTCCTTC; cdr3_aa: CASRTFERDVQSF
cdr3_length: 16; clone_size: -; d_call: TRBD2; j_call: TRBJ2-3; v_call: TRBV4-3; cdr3_nt: TGCGCCAGCAGCCAAGATCTAGCGGAAGGGCCAGATATGCAGTATTTT; cdr3_aa: CASSQDLAEGPDMQYF
cdr3_length: 17; clone_size: -; d_call: -; j_call: TRBJ1-1; v_call: TRBV6-5; cdr3_nt: TGTCCCAGCGGACTTATCCGGGTCGGGGGCCGGGACACTGAAGCTTCCTTT; cdr3_aa: CPSGLIRVGGRDTEASF
cdr3_length: 16; clone_size: -; d_call: TRBD2; j_call: TRBJ2-1; v_call: TRBV6-6; cdr3_nt: TGTGCCAACAGTTATCGACTAGAGGGAGGGCCAGGTGAGCAGTTTTTC; cdr3_aa: CANSYRLEGGPGEQFF
cdr3_length: 14; clone_size: -; d_call: -; j_call: TRBJ1-2; v_call: TRBV4-1; cdr3_nt: TGCGCCAGCAGCCAAAGTGGACGGTACTATGATTACACCTTC; cdr3_aa: CASSQSGRYYDYTF
cdr3_length: 14; clone_size: -; d_call: TRBD2; j_call: TRBJ2-2; v_call: TRBV29-1; cdr3_nt: TGCAGTGCTGAGGTAGCGGGGGGCACCTGGGAGCTGTTTTTT; cdr3_aa: CSAEVAGGTWELFF
cdr3_length: 14; clone_size: many; d_call: -; j_call: TRBJ2-2; v_call: TRBV12-3/TRBV12-4; cdr3_nt: TGTGCCAGCAGTTTAATGCTAAACACCGGGGAGCTGTTTTTT; cdr3_aa: CASSLMLNTGELFF
cdr3_length: 14; clone_size: -; d_call: -; j_call: TRBJ1-6; v_call: TRBV11-3; cdr3_nt: TGTTCCAGCAGCCTTGGGATAGGGAATTCACCCCTCCACTTT; cdr3_aa: CSSSLGIGNSPLHF
cdr3_length: 13; clone_size: many; d_call: -; j_call: TRBJ1-5; v_call: TRBV6-2/TRBV6-3; cdr3_nt: TGTGCAGCAGTTGTAGTCTGGAATCAGCCCCAGCATTTT; cdr3_aa: CAAVVVWNQPQHF
cdr3_length: 15; clone_size: -; d_call: -; j_call: TRBJ2-7; v_call: TRBV5-4; cdr3_nt: TGTGCCTGCAGCTTGGGACCGGGACCAACCTACGAGCAGTACTTC; cdr3_aa: CACSLGPGPTYEQYF
cdr3_length: 15; clone_size: -; d_call: TRBD2; j_call: TRBJ2-7; v_call: TRBV28; cdr3_nt: TGTGCCAACAGTTCACTAGCGGGTTACACCTACGAGCAGTACTTC; cdr3_aa: CANSSLAGYTYEQYF
cdr3_length: 13; clone_size: -; d_call: -; j_call: TRBJ1-1; v_call: TRBV12-3/TRBV12-4; cdr3_nt: TGTGCCAGCAGTTTTCGGGATACACAGGAAGCTTCCTTT; cdr3_aa: CASSFRDTQEASF
cdr3_length: 13; clone_size: -; d_call: TRBD2; j_call: TRBJ2-5; v_call: TRBV11-1; cdr3_nt: TGTGCCAGCAGCTTGGCGCGGGGGGGTTCCCAGCACTTC; cdr3_aa: CASSLARGGSQHF
cdr3_length: 13; clone_size: few; d_call: -; j_call: TRBJ2-1; v_call: TRBV11-2; cdr3_nt: TGTGCCAGCAGCTCGCCCGACGCGGCCAACCGGTTCTTC; cdr3_aa: CASSSPDAANRFF
cdr3_length: 12; clone_size: many; d_call: TRBD1; j_call: TRBJ2-5; v_call: TRBV20-1; cdr3_nt: TGCAGTGCAGGGACAGAGTTAGAGACCCAGTACTTC; cdr3_aa: CSAGTELETQYF
cdr3_length: 13; clone_size: -; d_call: -; j_call: TRBJ2-5; v_call: TRBV4-1; cdr3_nt: TGCGCCAGCCAACAGTGGGGGCAAGAGATCCAGTACTTC; cdr3_aa: CASQQWGQEIQYF
cdr3_length: 17; clone_size: -; d_call: TRBD2; j_call: TRBJ2-3; v_call: TRBV11-2; cdr3_nt: TGTGACAGCAGCCCTAGACTAGCGGGGGGGCATCGAGATACACAGTATTTC; cdr3_aa: CDSSPRLAGGHRDTQYF
cdr3_length: 14; clone_size: medium-sized; d_call: -; j_call: TRBJ1-4; v_call: TRBV29-1; cdr3_nt: TGCAGCGTTGATACAGGTCGGGCAGATGAAAAACTGTTTTTT; cdr3_aa: CSVDTGRADEKLFF
cdr3_length: 19; clone_size: many; d_call: -; j_call: TRBJ2-5; v_call: TRBV7-8; cdr3_nt: TGTGCCAGCAGCTTAGTGGTTGCCGTGGATCAGTGGTTCCAAGAGACCCAGTACTTC; cdr3_aa: CASSLVVAVDQWFQETQYF
cdr3_length: 16; clone_size: -; d_call: TRBD2; j_call: TRBJ2-2; v_call: TRBV12-3/TRBV12-4; cdr3_nt: TGTGCCAGCAGTCTCGCGGGGGGGCATAACACAGGGGAGCTATTTTTT; cdr3_aa: CASSLAGGHNTGELFF
cdr3_length: 14; clone_size: many; d_call: -; j_call: TRBJ2-2; v_call: TRBV5-6; cdr3_nt: TGTGCCAGCAGCTTTATATACACCACCGGGGAGCTGTTTTTT; cdr3_aa: CASSFIYTTGELFF
cdr3_length: 13; clone_size: -; d_call: -; j_call: TRBJ1-2; v_call: TRBV29-1; cdr3_nt: TGCAGCGTCCTCCAGACGGGAGCCTATGGGCACACCTTC; cdr3_aa: CSVLQTGAYGHTF
cdr3_length: 14; clone_size: -; d_call: -; j_call: TRBJ2-3; v_call: TRBV4-2; cdr3_nt: TGTGCCAGTTCAAGAGGGGGTGCGACAGATACGCAGTATTTT; cdr3_aa: CASSRGGATDTQYF
cdr3_length: 14; clone_size: -; d_call: TRBD1; j_call: TRBJ2-1; v_call: TRBV7-6; cdr3_nt: TGTGCCAGCAGCTTAGCGCAGGGGGTGCATGAGCAGTTCTTC; cdr3_aa: CASSLAQGVHEQFF
cdr3_length: 14; clone_size: -; d_call: -; j_call: TRBJ1-5; v_call: TRBV12-3/TRBV12-4; cdr3_nt: TGTGTCAGCACCGAGGAAGGATTCAGTCAGACCCAGCATTTT; cdr3_aa: CVSTEEGFSQTQHF
cdr3_length: 17; clone_size: -; d_call: TRBD2; j_call: TRBJ2-1; v_call: TRBV4-3; cdr3_nt: TGCGCCAGCAGCCGAGACCCAGCGGGAGCCGGATACAATGAGCAGTTCTTC; cdr3_aa: CASSRDPAGAGYNEQFF
cdr3_length: 18; clone_size: once; d_call: TRBD2; j_call: TRBJ2-3; v_call: TRBV5-5; cdr3_nt: TGTGCCAGCAGCGTGCAATCTCTCGCGGGGGTGCTCACAGATACGCAGTATTTT; cdr3_aa: CASSVQSLAGVLTDTQYF